The next 32 T cell receptor beta chains were all read from a single sample in a study of T cell repertoires in cytomegalovirus infection (dated by TCRdb to the late 2010s). Sequenced using an Illumina HiSeq 1500. The public reads were reprocessed in TCRdb via fastp at Q25 and MiXCR, keeping in-frame beta chains. Merged by CDR3 protein, the rows form single entries marked with the most common genes and DNA. The sample contains roughly 230,000 distinct CDR3 sequences, 20% to 25% of them found a single time. 15% to 20% of the sample is taken by the ten largest. The sequencing sample was made of CD8+ T cells from PBMCs. All receptors come from a human donor in good health (CMV status not recorded). Some clones in this sample may be carry-over from other donors' samples.

This clonotype was counted ten times or more. CDR3 sequence: CASSFTGGYGYTF. In nucleotides, the CDR3 is TGTGCCAGCAGCTTCACAGGGGGCTATGGCTACACCTTC. The chain combines TRBV7-2 with TRBJ1-2, with 8 positions matching TRBD1. The CDR3 runs 13 residues. V gave up 3 bases and J gave up 4 bases; unmatched junction bases: 1. Germline V gene sequence: CDR1 SGHTA, CDR2 FQGNSA.

This clonotype was observed a handful of times. This chain joins TRBV28 and TRBJ2-5; 9 nucleotides match TRBD1. Germline trimming cut 5 bases from V and 5 bases from J; bases unmatched to any gene: 15. The germline CDR1 and CDR2 sequences are MDHEN and SYDVKM. The CDR3 spans 17 residues. The CDR3 DNA is TGTGCCAGCAGTCGGAGGAGAGGACAGGGGTTGTGGGAGACCCAGTACTTC. It yields the protein CASSRRRGQGLWETQYF.

This clonotype occurred a few times. The chain joins TRBV28 to TRBJ1-5; the D is unclear. CDR1 is MDHEN and CDR2 is SYDVKM in the germline V gene. V was cut by 5 bases and J by 11 bases, with 22 bases left in between. This CDR3 spans 15 amino acids. CDR3 amino acids: CASSHSRNPDLSQHF. CDR3 bases: TGTGCCAGCAGTCACTCTCGGAACCCTGATTTGTCCCAGCATTTT.

This clonotype was counted ten times or more. The V call is TRBV7-2, the J call TRBJ2-2; perhaps TRBD2 as D (7 bases). V was shortened by 2 bases and J by 5 bases, with 15 bases between the two germline ends. Germline CDR1 reads SGHTA; CDR2 reads FQGNSA. The CDR3 is made up of 16 amino acids. The CDR3 coding sequence is TGTGCCAGCAGCTTAACAGGGACTACCAAGACCGGGGAGCTGTTTTTT. Translated, it gives CASSLTGTTKTGELFF.

Worth noting for this clonotype: Because it lacks the conserved phenylalanine or tryptophan at the end, this CDR3 is likely a read error. V gene TRBV28 combines with J gene TRBJ1-5, with TRBD1 matching 9 bases. The ends lost 4 bases at V and 6 bases at J; junction bases unmatched: 4. The CDR3 runs 14 residues. Germline V gene data show CDR1 as MDHEN and CDR2 as SYDVKM. The chain's CDR3 is CASSSGQGFQPQHS. As DNA, the CDR3 is TGTGCCAGCAGTTCCGGACAGGGGTTTCAGCCCCAGCATTCT.

J is TRBJ2-2 and V is TRBV28; possible D gene TRBD1, 6 bases. The V end was cut by 6 bases, the J end by 4 bases, with 15 bases between. The CDR3 loop spans 15 amino acids. Germline assignment: CDR1 MDHEN and CDR2 SYDVKM. In DNA, the CDR3 is TGTGCCAGCAGCCTAGAGCCAGGGGTCACCGGGGAGCTGTTTTTT. Amino acid sequence: CASSLEPGVTGELFF.

The rearrangement links TRBV5-1 to TRBJ1-1, with a weak D call TRBD1 (5 bases). The CDR3 contains 15 residues. V was trimmed by 0 bases and J by 1 base, leaving 10 bases between them. Per the germline V gene, CDR1 is SGHRS and CDR2 is YFSETQ. DNA for the CDR3: TGCGCCAGCAGCTTGGAAGAGGGGTGGAACACTGAAGCTTTCTTT. Its translation: CASSLEEGWNTEAFF.

This clonotype was detected a few times. A junction boundary mismatches the germline segment, possibly from a read error. This rearrangement joins TRBV28 to TRBJ2-7, with 7 nucleotides matching TRBD2. The CDR3 spans 12 residues. CDR1 and CDR2 from the germline V gene are MDHEN and SYDVKM. Here the CDR3 DNA reads TGTGCCAGCAGACGGGGGGTGGGGACCACCCGTTTC. It specifies CASRRGVGTTRF.

At least ten counts were recorded for this clonotype. The chain employs TRBV7-3 and TRBJ2-7; D ambiguous. Trimming took 2 bases from V and 2 from J, leaving 13 bases between them. Germline V gene data show CDR1 as SGHTA and CDR2 as FQGTGA. This CDR3 comprises 15 residues. This CDR3 is CASSLSAGATYEQYF. The CDR3 coding sequence is TGTGCCAGCAGCTTATCGGCAGGCGCGACCTACGAGCAGTACTTC.

This clonotype turned up a few times. The V gene is TRBV28, the J gene TRBJ2-3, with 10 bases fitting TRBD1. This CDR3 spans 18 amino acids. Trimming removed 5 bases from V and 1 base from J; junction bases left unmatched: 12. Germline assignment: CDR1 MDHEN and CDR2 SYDVKM. This chain's CDR3 is CASSPGTGASGGTDTQYF. The CDR3, as DNA: TGTGCCAGCAGTCCTGGGACAGGGGCGTCAGGGGGCACAGATACGCAGTATTTT.

The V and J genes are TRBV28 and TRBJ2-5; 10 bases map to TRBD1. CDR1 is MDHEN and CDR2 is SYDVKM in the germline V gene. V lost 6 bases to trimming and J lost 5 bases; unmatched junction nucleotides: 15. The CDR3 extends over 17 amino acids. Here the CDR3 reads CASSTPGQGTAFETQYF. The CDR3 DNA reads as TGTGCCAGCAGCACCCCGGGACAGGGGACTGCGTTTGAGACCCAGTACTTC. Full variable domain (rest looked up from reference TRBV28 and TRBJ2-5): DVKVTQSSRYLVKRTGEKVFLECVQDMDHENMFWYRQDPGLGLRLIYFSYDVKMKEKGDIPEGYSVSREKKERFSLILESASTNQTSMYLCASSTPGQGTAFETQYFGPGTRLLVL.

This clonotype was seen many times. The chain recombines TRBV12-3 or TRBV12-4 with TRBJ1-2; D is possibly TRBD1 (5 bases). Trimming cost V 3 bases and J 8 bases, with 10 bases left between them. The CDR3 extends over 12 amino acids. The CDR3 nucleotides are TGTGCCAGCAGTTTTGGGGGTGGAGGCTACACCTTC. The encoded protein is CASSFGGGGYTF.

In regard to this clonotype: A clone one base away is much larger, so this may be a read error. The gene calls are TRBV3-1 and TRBJ2-3; the match to TRBD2 covers 14 bases. Germline CDR1 is LGHDT and CDR2 is YNNKEL (reference sequence). The CDR3 is made up of 20 amino acids. The CDR3 here is CACSQDRMTSGGASMVTQYF. The CDR3 nucleotides are TGTGCCTGCAGCCAAGATCGAATGACTAGCGGGGGGGCGTCAATGGTTACGCAGTATTTT.

There are a few counts of this clonotype. The CDR3 loop reads CASSRGQGAETQYF. DNA of the CDR3: TGTGCCAGCAGTCGGGGACAGGGAGCCGAGACCCAGTACTTC. This chain uses TRBV6-5 with TRBJ2-5; the match to TRBD1 covers 9 bases. This CDR3 comprises 14 residues. Germline assignment: CDR1 MNHEY and CDR2 SVGAGI. V lost 5 bases to trimming and J lost 5 bases; unmatched junction nucleotides: 6.

This rearrangement joins TRBV10-3 to TRBJ2-7; D is unclear. The V end was cut by 8 bases, the J end by 2 bases, with 10 bases between. The CDR3 runs to 12 residues. Germline CDR1 is ENHRY and CDR2 is SYGVKD. CDR3 DNA: TGTGCCATCGGAACAGCCCCCTACGAGCAGTACTTC. Translation gives CAIGTAPYEQYF.

This clonotype showed up many times. V gene TRBV7-3 combines with J gene TRBJ2-5; 14 positions match TRBD2. The CDR3 runs to 18 residues. Losses at the gene ends were 3 bases for V and 1 base for J; bases not matched to a gene: 7. Germline V gives CDR1 SGHTA, CDR2 FQGTGA. The CDR3 protein is CASSFLWTSGGTQETQYF. DNA of the CDR3: TGTGCCAGCAGCTTCCTCTGGACTAGCGGGGGGACCCAAGAGACCCAGTACTTC.

In the case of this clonotype: The CDR3 does not end in the conserved phenylalanine or tryptophan, so this is likely a read error. Because the CDR3's place on the DNA is in doubt, the DNA is left out and the CDR3 is given as listed by TCRdb. V usage is TRBV7-3 and J usage is TRBJ2-1; whether TRBD1, the table's D call, matches the DNA was not checked. Germline V gene sequence: CDR1 SGHTA, CDR2 FQGTGA. A total of 12 residues make up the CDR3, ends included. The CDR3 reads CASSSDLRSLFL.

This rearrangement joins TRBV20-1 to TRBJ1-1; D not resolved. The CDR3 extends over 11 amino acids. Germline V gives CDR1 DFQATT, CDR2 SNEGSKA (reference sequence). Trimming removed 1 base at V and 3 bases at J, with 3 bases between. The CDR3 region has the DNA TGCAGTGCTAGAGTGGACACTGAAGCTTTCTTT. It specifies CSARVDTEAFF.

About this clonotype: At one end the junction does not follow the germline gene, possibly because of a read error. J is TRBJ1-2 and V is TRBV7-9, with 11 bases that match TRBD1. There are 14 residues in the CDR3. Germline CDR1 SEHNR, CDR2 FQNEAQ (reference sequence). The CDR3 here is CAGSQGTGGYGYTF. The CDR3 nucleotides are TGTGCCGGCAGCCAAGGGACAGGGGGCTATGGCTACACCTTC.

This chain links TRBV28 with TRBJ1-5, with D unresolved. V was shortened by 2 bases and J by 7 bases, with 9 bases between the two germline ends. The germline V gene has CDR1 MDHEN and CDR2 SYDVKM. This CDR3 is built from 13 residues. In DNA, the CDR3 is TGTGCCAGCAGTTTAGAACTTCTCCAGCCCCAGCATTTT. Encoded protein: CASSLELLQPQHF.

This clonotype showed up just a few times. This chain connects TRBV6-6 to TRBJ2-5; D is uncertain. CDR3 size: 15 residues. CDR1 and CDR2 from the germline V gene are MNHNY and SVGAGI (reference sequence). The V end lost 0 bases, the J end lost 5 bases, and 13 bases lay between the germline ends. CDR3 residues: CASSYSNGLGETQYF. The CDR3 bases are TGTGCCAGCAGTTACTCAAACGGATTGGGGGAGACCCAGTACTTC.

This clonotype was observed a handful of times. The chain couples TRBV5-1 to TRBJ1-2, with unresolved D. The CDR3 extends over 15 amino acids. Germline-derived CDR1 and CDR2 are SGHRS and YFSETQ. The V end was cut by 0 bases, the J end by 5 bases, with 14 bases between. DNA for the CDR3: TGCGCCAGCAGCTTGGAAGGGCCTCTCTCATATGGCTACACCTTC. Amino acid sequence: CASSLEGPLSYGYTF.

This chain uses TRBV27 with TRBJ2-7, with TRBD1 matching over 7 bases. V shed 5 bases, J shed 5 bases, and the junction held 6 bases outside the gene matches. The germline CDR1 and CDR2 sequences are MNHEY and SMNVEV (reference sequence). The CDR3 has 13 residues. The CDR3 coding sequence is TGTGCCAGCAGTCCAAATACAGGGGACGAGCAGTACTTC. Translating gives CASSPNTGDEQYF.

The sample holds a few counts of this clonotype. The V call is TRBV5-1, the J call TRBJ1-1, with D perhaps TRBD1 (6 bases). Trimming removed 6 bases from V and 4 bases from J, with 16 bases in between. The germline V gene encodes CDR1 SGHRS and CDR2 YFSETQ. The CDR3 is made up of 14 amino acids. The CDR3 bases are TGCGCCAGCACAATGGCAGGGGCGAGCACTGAAGCTTTCTTT. This sequence encodes CASTMAGASTEAFF.

This clonotype turned up a few times. CDR3 amino acids: CASSLAFSYNEQFF. The CDR3 region has the DNA TGTGCCAGCAGTTTAGCGTTCTCCTACAATGAGCAGTTCTTC. The chain employs TRBV12-3 or TRBV12-4 and TRBJ2-1, with D unclear. This CDR3 contains 14 residues. The V end was cut by 0 bases, the J end by 0 bases, with 3 bases between.

This clonotype was observed a handful of times. V usage is TRBV18 and J usage is TRBJ1-1; D perhaps matches TRBD1 (6 bases). V shed 7 bases and J shed 1 base, with 13 bases lying between them. This CDR3 region has 14 residues. CDR1 is KGHSH and CDR2 is LQKENI in the germline V gene. The CDR3 protein is CASLVTRGNTEAFF. In DNA, the CDR3 is TGTGCCAGCTTAGTGACCAGGGGGAACACTGAAGCTTTCTTT.

This clonotype has only a few counts. The chain carries TRBV7-6 and TRBJ2-6; D may be TRBD1 (6 bases). The ends were cut back, 4 bases at V and 0 bases at J, with 10 bases in the middle. From germline, CDR1 is SGHVS and CDR2 FNYEAQ. CDR3 size: 16 residues. The CDR3 region has the DNA TGTGCCAGCAGCTCGACAGGCTACTCTGGGGCCAACGTCCTGACTTTC. Translation: CASSSTGYSGANVLTF.

The chain uses TRBV7-9 and TRBJ1-2; no reliable D call. The germline V gene encodes CDR1 SEHNR and CDR2 FQNEAQ (reference sequence). V lost 4 bases to trimming and J lost 4 bases, with 25 bases between them. CDR3 length: 18 amino acids. The DNA for the CDR3 is TGTGCCAGCAGCTCCGGACCGGTCGGGGAAGTGATGTCCTATGGCTACACCTTC. Its translation is CASSSGPVGEVMSYGYTF.

This clonotype was picked up many times. The V and J genes are TRBV7-2 and TRBJ2-7, with 9 bases fitting TRBD2. Unmatched junction bases numbered 6, after V lost 3 bases and J lost 3 bases. The CDR3 sequence is 15 residues long. Germline CDR1 is SGHTA and CDR2 is FQGNSA. This CDR3 is CASSFFRSGSYEQYF. The CDR3 coding sequence is TGTGCCAGCAGCTTTTTCCGTAGCGGGAGCTACGAGCAGTACTTC.

This clonotype was recorded many times. The chain has TRBV28 and TRBJ1-4; TRBD1 is a possible D gene (6 bases). This CDR3 is 15 amino acids long. Deletions cut 5 bases from V and 1 base from J, with 11 bases between. Germline V lookup: CDR1 MDHEN, CDR2 SYDVKM. Here the CDR3 DNA reads TGTGCCAGCAGTCCTGAGGGGGGAACTAATGAAAAACTGTTTTTT. Its protein is CASSPEGGTNEKLFF.

A few counts support this clonotype. This chain joins TRBV28 and TRBJ2-7, with 12 bases identical to TRBD2. Germline V gene lookup returns CDR1 MDHEN and CDR2 SYDVKM. This CDR3 is built from 13 residues. With V trimmed by 8 bases and J by 3 bases, 2 bases remained unmatched. Here the CDR3 DNA reads TGTGCCAGCCGACTAGCGGGGGACTACGAGCAGTACTTC. This gives the protein CASRLAGDYEQYF.

For the CDR3, the DNA is TGCAGTGCTAGAGCCCAAAATGGACAGGGGGCTTACACTGAAGCTTTCTTT. Its translation is CSARAQNGQGAYTEAFF. The V call is TRBV20-1, the J call TRBJ1-1; 11 nucleotides agree with TRBD1. The CDR3 has 17 residues. V lost 1 base, J lost 3 bases, and 10 bases stayed unmatched. Germline V gene data show CDR1 as DFQATT and CDR2 as SNEGSKA (reference sequence).